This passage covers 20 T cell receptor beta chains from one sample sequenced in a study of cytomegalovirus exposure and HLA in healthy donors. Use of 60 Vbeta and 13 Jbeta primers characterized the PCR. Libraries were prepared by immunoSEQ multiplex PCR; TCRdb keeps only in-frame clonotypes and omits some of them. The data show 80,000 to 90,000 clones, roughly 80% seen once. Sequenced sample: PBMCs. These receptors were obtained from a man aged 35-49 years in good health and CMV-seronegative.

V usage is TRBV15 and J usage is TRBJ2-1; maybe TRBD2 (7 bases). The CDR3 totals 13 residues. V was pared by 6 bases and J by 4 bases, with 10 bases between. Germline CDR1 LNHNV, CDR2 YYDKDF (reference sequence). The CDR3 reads CATRGGGYNEQFF. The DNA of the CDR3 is TGTGCCACCAGGGGAGGGGGGTACAATGAGCAGTTCTTC.

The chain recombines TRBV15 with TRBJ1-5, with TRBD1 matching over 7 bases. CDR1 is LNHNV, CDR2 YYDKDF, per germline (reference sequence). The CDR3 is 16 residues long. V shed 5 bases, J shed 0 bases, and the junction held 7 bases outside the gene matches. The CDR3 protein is CATSPPSGGSNQPQHF. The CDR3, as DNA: TGTGCCACCAGCCCCCCTTCAGGGGGTAGCAATCAGCCCCAGCATTTT.

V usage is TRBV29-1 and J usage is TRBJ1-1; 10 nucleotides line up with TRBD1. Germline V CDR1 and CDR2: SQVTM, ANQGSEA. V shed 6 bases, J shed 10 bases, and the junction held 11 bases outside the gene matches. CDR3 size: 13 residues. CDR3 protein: CSVPIGTGAGAFF. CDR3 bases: TGCAGCGTACCAATCGGGACAGGGGCCGGAGCTTTCTTT.

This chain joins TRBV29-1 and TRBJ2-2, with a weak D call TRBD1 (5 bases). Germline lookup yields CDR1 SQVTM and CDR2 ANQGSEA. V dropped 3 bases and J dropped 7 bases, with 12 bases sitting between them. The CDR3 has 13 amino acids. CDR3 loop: CSVEGRANGELFF. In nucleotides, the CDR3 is TGCAGCGTTGAGGGCAGGGCTAACGGGGAGCTGTTTTTT.

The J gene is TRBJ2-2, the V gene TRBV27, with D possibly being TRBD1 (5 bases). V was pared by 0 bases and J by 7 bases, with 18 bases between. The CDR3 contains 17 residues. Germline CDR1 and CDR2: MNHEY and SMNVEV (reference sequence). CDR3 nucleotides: TGTGCCAGCAGTTTATCCGATGGGGATTGGGGCGTCGGGGAGCTGTTTTTT. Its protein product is CASSLSDGDWGVGELFF.

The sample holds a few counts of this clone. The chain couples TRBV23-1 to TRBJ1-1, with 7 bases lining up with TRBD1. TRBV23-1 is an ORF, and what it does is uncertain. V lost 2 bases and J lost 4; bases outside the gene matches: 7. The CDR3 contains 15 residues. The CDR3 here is CASSQRTGEVTEAFF. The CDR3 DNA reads TGCGCCAGCAGTCAACGTACAGGGGAAGTCACTGAAGCTTTCTTT.

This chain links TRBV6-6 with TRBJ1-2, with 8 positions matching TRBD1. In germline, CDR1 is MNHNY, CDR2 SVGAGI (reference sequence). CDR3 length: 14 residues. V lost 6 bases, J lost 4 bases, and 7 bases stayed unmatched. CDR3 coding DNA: TGTGCCAGCAGACCAACAGGGGGGGGCTATGGCTACACCTTC. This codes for CASRPTGGGYGYTF.

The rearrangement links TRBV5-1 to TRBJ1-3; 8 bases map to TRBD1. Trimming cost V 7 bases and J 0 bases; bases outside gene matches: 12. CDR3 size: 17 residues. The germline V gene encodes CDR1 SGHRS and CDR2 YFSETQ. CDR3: CASSQGDIPSSGNTIYF. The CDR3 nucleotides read TGCGCCAGCTCACAGGGGGACATACCAAGCTCTGGAAACACCATATATTTT.

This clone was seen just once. CDR3 region: CASSPWTDSGNTIYF. CDR3 DNA: TGTGCCAGCAGCCCGTGGACAGACTCTGGAAACACCATATATTTT. The gene calls are TRBV5-6 and TRBJ1-3; TRBD1 is a possible D gene (6 bases). Germline CDR1 SGHDT, CDR2 YYEEEE. The CDR3 covers 15 residues. V was pared by 4 bases and J by 0 bases, with 11 bases between.

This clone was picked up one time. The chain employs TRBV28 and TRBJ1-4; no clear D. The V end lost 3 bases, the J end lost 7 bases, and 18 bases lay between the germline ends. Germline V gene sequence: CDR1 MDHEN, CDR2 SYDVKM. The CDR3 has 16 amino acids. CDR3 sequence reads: CASSFDRTLPAEKLFF. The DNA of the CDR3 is TGTGCCAGCAGTTTCGACCGGACTCTACCGGCTGAAAAACTGTTTTTT.

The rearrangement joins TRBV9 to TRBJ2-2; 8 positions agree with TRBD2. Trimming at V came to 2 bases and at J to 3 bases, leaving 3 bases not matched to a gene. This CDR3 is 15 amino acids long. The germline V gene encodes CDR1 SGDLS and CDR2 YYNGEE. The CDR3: CASSVSSGYTGELFF. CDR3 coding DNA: TGTGCCAGCAGCGTTTCTAGCGGGTACACCGGGGAGCTGTTTTTT.

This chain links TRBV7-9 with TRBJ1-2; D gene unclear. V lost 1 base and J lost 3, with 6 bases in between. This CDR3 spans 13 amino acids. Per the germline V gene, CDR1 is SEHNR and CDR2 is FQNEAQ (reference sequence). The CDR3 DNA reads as TGTGCCAGCAGCTTAGGGGCAGACTATGGCTACACCTTC. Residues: CASSLGADYGYTF.

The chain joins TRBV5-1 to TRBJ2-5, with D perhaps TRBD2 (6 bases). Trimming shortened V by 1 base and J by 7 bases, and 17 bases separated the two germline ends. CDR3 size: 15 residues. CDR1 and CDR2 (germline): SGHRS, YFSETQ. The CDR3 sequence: CASSLSPSGEGTQYF. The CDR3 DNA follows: TGCGCCAGCAGCTTGTCCCCCTCGGGGGAAGGGACCCAGTACTTC.

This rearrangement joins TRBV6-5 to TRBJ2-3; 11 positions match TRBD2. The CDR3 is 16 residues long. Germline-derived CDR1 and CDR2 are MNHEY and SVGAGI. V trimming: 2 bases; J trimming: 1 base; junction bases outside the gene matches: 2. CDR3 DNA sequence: TGTGCCAGCAGTTACCTGACTAGCGGGGGCACAGATACGCAGTATTTT. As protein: CASSYLTSGGTDTQYF.

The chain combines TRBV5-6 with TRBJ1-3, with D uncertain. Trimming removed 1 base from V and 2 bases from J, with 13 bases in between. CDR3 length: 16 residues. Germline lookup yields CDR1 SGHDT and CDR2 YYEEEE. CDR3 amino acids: CASSLRLGGAGNTIYF. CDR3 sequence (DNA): TGTGCCAGCAGCTTGAGGCTCGGAGGTGCTGGAAACACCATATATTTT.

CDR3 in amino acids: CASSLAVTSTETQYF. The CDR3 bases are TGTGCCAGCAGCTTAGCCGTGACTAGTACGGAGACCCAGTACTTC. The chain employs TRBV7-2 and TRBJ2-5; D possibly corresponds to TRBD2 (6 bases). The CDR3 spans 15 residues. Germline V gene sequence: CDR1 SGHTA, CDR2 FQGNSA. V gave up 0 bases and J gave up 5 bases, with 13 bases separating them. The full variable domain, with the rest looked up from reference TRBV7-2 and TRBJ2-5, is GAGVSQSPSNKVTEKGKDVELRCDPISGHTALYWYRQSLGQGLEFLIYFQGNSAPDKSGLPSDRFSAERTGGSVSTLTIQRTQQEDSAVYLCASSLAVTSTETQYFGPGTRLLVL.

The CDR3 DNA follows: TGTGCCAGCACCCGCCGGAGGGGTATGAACACTGAAGCTTTCTTT. Its translation is CASTRRRGMNTEAFF. This chain connects TRBV6-5 to TRBJ1-1; TRBD1 is a possible D gene (5 bases). Trimming removed 7 bases at V and 0 bases at J, with 15 bases between. The CDR3 totals 15 residues. Per germline, CDR1 MNHEY and CDR2 SVGAGI.

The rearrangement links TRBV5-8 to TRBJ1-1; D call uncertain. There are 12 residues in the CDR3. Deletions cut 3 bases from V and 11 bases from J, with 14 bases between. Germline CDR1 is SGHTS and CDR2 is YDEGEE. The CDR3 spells CASSSEVSAAFF. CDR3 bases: TGTGCCAGCAGCTCCGAGGTGAGCGCGGCTTTCTTT.

CDR3 loop: CASSTTGAGELFF. CDR3 sequence (DNA): TGTGCCAGCAGCACCACAGGGGCCGGGGAGCTGTTTTTT. The chain is built from TRBV7-3 and TRBJ2-2; TRBD1 matches at 7 bases. After removal of 5 bases from V and 6 bases from J, the junction contained 3 bases not matched to a gene. This CDR3 contains 13 residues. CDR1 is SGHTA, CDR2 FQGTGA, per germline.

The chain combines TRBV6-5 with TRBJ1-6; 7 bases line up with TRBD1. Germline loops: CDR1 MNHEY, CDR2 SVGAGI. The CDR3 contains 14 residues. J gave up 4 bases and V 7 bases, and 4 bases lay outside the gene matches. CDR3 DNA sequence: TGTGCCAGCACCGAACAGGGGTATAATTCACCCCTCCACTTT. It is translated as CASTEQGYNSPLHF.